This T cell receptor (beta chain) stems from a study of T cell repertoires in aging, cancer and after chemotherapy. The wider study: Donors were grouped into six age bands spanning 30 or younger through 70 or older. The whole study produced a dataset of about 8.8 million TCR reads. Study-level findings and limits: Healthy donors lost TCR diversity with age mainly through richness, cancer patients through richness and evenness. These repertoire data do not allow conclusions about immunological memory after chemotherapy.

TCR beta rearrangements were amplified from peripheral blood genomic DNA. The CDR3 totals 15 residues. Trimming removed 0 bases at V and 8 bases at J, with 11 bases between. Germline V gene data show CDR1 as LNHDA and CDR2 as SQIVND (reference sequence). A mixed TRB-A/B primer pool amplified rearranged TRB by multiplex touch-down PCR. Each CDR3 protein is one row after TCRdb ran MiXCR on the multiplex PCR reads. The sample has 8,000 to 9,000 distinct CDR3 sequences, over 40% seen once. This clonotype was detected a few times. Its antigen is undetermined. The TCR originated in a human donor with a solid tumor. The sample taken for sequencing was blood. The chain recombines TRBV19 with TRBJ1-6; no clear D. The CDR3: CASSIDLDPDSPLHF. DNA for the CDR3: TGTGCCAGTAGTATAGATCTCGACCCTGATTCACCCCTCCACTTT.